This T cell receptor (beta chain) emerged from a study of blood T cell repertoires in COVID-19 (dated by TCRdb to the early 2020s). Some background on the complete study: Samples covering the acute and convalescent phases of COVID-19 were provided by collaborators in the United States, Italy and Spain. The prospective study material was composed of cDNA or gDNA derived from T cells, B-cell-depleted T cells, or PBMCs. Subjects who had been exposed to COVID-19, were actively infected with it, or had recovered from it provided the deeply sampled blood TCRbeta repertoires that made up the dataset. The repertoires were released in a freely available public database meant as a resource for research on the immune response to SARS-CoV-2. Samples were obtained from the ongoing ImmuneRACE study (first 160 participants) and from about 1,300 subjects provided by 6 global collaborators. Nearly every sample came with metadata listing a de-identified subject ID, COVID-19 status, age in years and sex. Where HLA class I and class II types were available, the types were taken from metadata supplied by the sample provider, not from assay-based typing. Here is what the overall study found, with its caveats: The quantity of clinical and demographic metadata differed by source and by participant and was supplied without curation.

The immunoSEQ Assay, a bias-controlled multiplex PCR, was used to amplify TCRbeta CDR3 regions from genomic DNA. The paper's data handling went like this. The number of nucleated cells in each sample was estimated from the amplification of reference gene primers within the assay. To quantify the absolute abundance of each unique TCRbeta CDR3 rearrangement, sequence reads were collapsed and filtered. For each sample, productive Simpson clonality was calculated as the square root of Simpson's diversity index across productive rearrangements. What TCRdb holds here is the immuneACCESS table cut down to in-frame rearrangements. Part of the clones is not present; checked against another copy, under half of the missing clones reflect an unresolved V gene, and the others are unexplained. V and J calls and clone size are as listed in that table; D and trimming were resolved from the DNA. Recorded for this sample are 200,000 to 250,000 clones; 80% to 95% of them occurred a single time. Jointly, the top ten make up over 0.75% of the sample.

As to this clone: The clone's antigen remains unknown. Base qualities are missing; no much larger clone stands one base away.

One collaborating source in Seattle enrolled patients during active infection and followed them longitudinally through the course of disease. Each collaborating institution followed its own protocols to collect whole blood in K2EDTA tubes. Collaborator samples were shipped for TCRbeta analysis as frozen whole blood, isolated PBMCs, or DNA extracted from either sample type. From cysteine to phenylalanine, the CDR3 is 10 amino acids long. Kept here is only the CDR3 DNA, which spans 30 bases and is read in frame from base 1. The germline V gene (reference sequence) gives CDR1 as DFQATT and CDR2 as SNEGSKA. The trim is 7 bases for V and 7 bases for J, with a gap of 8 bases between the germline ends.

The sequence links TRBV20-1 to TRBJ2-1; the D gene is perhaps TRBD2, on 5 matching bases. The receptor was derived from a man aged 55-75 years with COVID-19, enrolled during active disease. What was sequenced was peripheral blood. The CDR3 amino acid sequence is: CSGRGNEQFF. The sequenced DNA: TGCAGTGGAAGAGGGAATGAGCAGTTCTTC.